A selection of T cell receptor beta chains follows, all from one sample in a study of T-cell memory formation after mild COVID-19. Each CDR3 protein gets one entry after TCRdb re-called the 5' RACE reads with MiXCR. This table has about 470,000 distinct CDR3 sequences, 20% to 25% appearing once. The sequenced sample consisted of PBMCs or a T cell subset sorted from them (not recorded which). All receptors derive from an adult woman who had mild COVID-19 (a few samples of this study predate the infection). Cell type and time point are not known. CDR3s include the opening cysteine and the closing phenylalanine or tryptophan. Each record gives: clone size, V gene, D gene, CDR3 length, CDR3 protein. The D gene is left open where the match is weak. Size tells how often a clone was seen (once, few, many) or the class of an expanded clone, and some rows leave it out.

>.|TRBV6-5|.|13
CASRLSIGNEQFF
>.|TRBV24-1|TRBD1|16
CATSDARDRPTDTQYF
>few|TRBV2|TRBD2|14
CASSEGSGNNEQFF
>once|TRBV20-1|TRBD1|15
CSATGQGTGNTEAFF
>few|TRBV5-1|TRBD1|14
CASSPDRARNTIYF
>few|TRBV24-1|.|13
CATSTYSNQPQHF
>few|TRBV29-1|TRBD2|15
CSVELSGRVQETQYF
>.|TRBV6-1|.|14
CASIPGRPPYEQYF
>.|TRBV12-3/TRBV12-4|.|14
CASSPTNGNQPQHF
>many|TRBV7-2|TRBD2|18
CASSLALMSGSRTDTQYF
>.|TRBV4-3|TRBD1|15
CASSQAQGVSYEQYF
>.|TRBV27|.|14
CASSLSIRNQPQHF
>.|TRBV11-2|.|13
CASSFSQLGELFF
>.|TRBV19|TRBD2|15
CASSSREGQLDTQYF
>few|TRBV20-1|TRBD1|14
CSARQGAWNTEAFF
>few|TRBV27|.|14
CASRYLWRGNEQFF
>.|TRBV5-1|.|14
CASSLLRVADTQYF
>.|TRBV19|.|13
CATMREFGEKLFF
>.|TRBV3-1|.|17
CASSRTMGGGADSPLHF
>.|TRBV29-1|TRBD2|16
CSVAGWLAGNTDTQYF
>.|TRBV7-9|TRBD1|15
CASSRWTGGNTEAFF
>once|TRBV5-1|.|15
CASSSSGAVGTEAFF
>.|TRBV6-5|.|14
CASRVGWGDYEQYF
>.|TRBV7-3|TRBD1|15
CASSLNRGQGNEQFF
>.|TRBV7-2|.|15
CASSISRGPDTEAFF
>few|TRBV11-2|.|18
CASSPGRILLNMNTEAFF
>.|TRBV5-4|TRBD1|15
CASSNGQGRNYEQYF
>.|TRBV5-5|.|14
CASSSGYSNQPQHF
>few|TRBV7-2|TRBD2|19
CASSLDLGLAGPSSYEQYF
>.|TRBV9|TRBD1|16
CASSVVGQTSTDTQYF
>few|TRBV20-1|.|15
CSARDVRAPHYGYTF